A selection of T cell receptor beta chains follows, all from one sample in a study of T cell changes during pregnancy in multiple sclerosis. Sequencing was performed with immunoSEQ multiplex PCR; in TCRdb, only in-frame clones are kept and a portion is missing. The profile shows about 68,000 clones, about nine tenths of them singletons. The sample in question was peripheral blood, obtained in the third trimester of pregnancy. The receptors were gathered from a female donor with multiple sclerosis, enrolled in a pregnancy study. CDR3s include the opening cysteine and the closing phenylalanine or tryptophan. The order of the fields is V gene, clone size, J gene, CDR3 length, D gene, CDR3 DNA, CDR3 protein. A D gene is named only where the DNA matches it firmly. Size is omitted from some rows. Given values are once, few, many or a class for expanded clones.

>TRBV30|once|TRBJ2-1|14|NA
TGTGCCTGGTACCAGGGGTCCTCCTACAATGAGCAGTTCTTC
CAWYQGSSYNEQFF
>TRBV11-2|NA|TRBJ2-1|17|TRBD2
TGTGCCAGCAGCCTTGTACCGGACGGTCAACGGGGGGATGAGCAGTTCTTC
CASSLVPDGQRGDEQFF
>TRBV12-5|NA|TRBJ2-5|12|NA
TGTGCTACCGGAGATGGGTCGGAGACCCAGTACTTC
CATGDGSETQYF
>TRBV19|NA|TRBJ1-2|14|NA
TGTGCCAGTTCCTGGGGTACAGGTAACTATGGCTACACCTTC
CASSWGTGNYGYTF
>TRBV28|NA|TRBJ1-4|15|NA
TGTGCCAGCAGTTCAAGCGGGGAGGGAGGTGAAAAACTGTTTTTT
CASSSSGEGGEKLFF
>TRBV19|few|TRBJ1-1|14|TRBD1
TGTGCCAGTAGTATGGGGACAGACTACACTGAAGCTTTCTTT
CASSMGTDYTEAFF
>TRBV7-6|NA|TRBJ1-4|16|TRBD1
TGTGCCAGCAGCTTAACGGGACAGGCAACTAATGAAAAACTGTTTTTT
CASSLTGQATNEKLFF
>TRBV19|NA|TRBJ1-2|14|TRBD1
TGTGCCAGTAGTACGACAGGGGCTAACTATGGCTACACCTTC
CASSTTGANYGYTF
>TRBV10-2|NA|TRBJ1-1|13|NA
TGCGCCAGCAGGGGGCTTTATTCCCTTTACGCTTTCTTT
CASRGLYSLYAFF
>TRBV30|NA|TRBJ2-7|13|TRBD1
TGTGCCTGGCAAACCACAGGGGATCACGAGCAGTACTTC
CAWQTTGDHEQYF
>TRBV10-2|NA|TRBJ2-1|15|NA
TGCGCCACCTATGAGGGGGGGAGCTCCTACAATGAGCAGTTCTTC
CATYEGGSSYNEQFF
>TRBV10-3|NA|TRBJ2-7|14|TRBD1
TGTGCCATCAGTGGGGGACAGGGGGTCGACGAGCAGTACTTC
CAISGGQGVDEQYF
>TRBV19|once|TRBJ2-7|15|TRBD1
TGTGCCAGTAGCCGACCGGGACAGGGACATTACGAGCAGTACTTC
CASSRPGQGHYEQYF
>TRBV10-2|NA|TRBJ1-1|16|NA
TGCGCCAGCAGTGATAGGAGGTCGGGTTTGAACACTGAAGCTTTCTTT
CASSDRRSGLNTEAFF
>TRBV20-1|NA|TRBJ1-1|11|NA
TGCAGTGCTAGGGAGGTTCCGGGGGCTTTCTTT
CSAREVPGAFF
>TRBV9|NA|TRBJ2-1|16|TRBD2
TGTGCCAGCAGCGTAGGTAATAGCGGGGACTACAATGAGCAGTTCTTC
CASSVGNSGDYNEQFF
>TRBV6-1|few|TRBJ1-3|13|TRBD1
TGTGCCAGCACCTTGGACAGGGGAAACACCATATATTTT
CASTLDRGNTIYF
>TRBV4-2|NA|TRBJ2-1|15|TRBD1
TGTGCCAGCAGCGTTCGACAGGGGGGGGACAATGAGCAGTTCTTC
CASSVRQGGDNEQFF
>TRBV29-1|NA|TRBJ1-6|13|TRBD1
TGCAGCGTTGGACAGGGGGCTAATTCACCCCTCCACTTT
CSVGQGANSPLHF
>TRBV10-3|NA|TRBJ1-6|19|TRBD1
TGTGCCATCAGTGACCCGGTGGGGACAGGGAGTGCCTATAATTCACCCCTCCACTTT
CAISDPVGTGSAYNSPLHF
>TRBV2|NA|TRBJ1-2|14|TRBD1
TGTGCCAGCAATCAGGGGGCAGCTAACTATGGCTACACCTTC
CASNQGAANYGYTF
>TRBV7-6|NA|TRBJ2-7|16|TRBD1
TGTGCCAGCAGCTTCTCGGGACAGGGGATGTCCTACGAGCAGTACTTC
CASSFSGQGMSYEQYF
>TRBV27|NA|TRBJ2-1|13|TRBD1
TGTGCCAGCAGTCCCGGGACAGTGGATGAGCAGTTCTTC
CASSPGTVDEQFF
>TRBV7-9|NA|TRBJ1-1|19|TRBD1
TGTGCCAGCAGCTTACAGCCAGCCAGAGGGGGCGCGTGGGTAACTGAAGCTTTCTTT
CASSLQPARGGAWVTEAFF
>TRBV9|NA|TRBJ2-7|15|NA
TGTGCCAGCAGCGTAGGGGCTCTTAATAACTACGAGCAGTACTTC
CASSVGALNNYEQYF
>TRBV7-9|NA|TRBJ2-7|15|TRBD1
TGTGCCAGCAGCGTGGGACAGGGAAGTCCCTACGAGCAGTACTTC
CASSVGQGSPYEQYF
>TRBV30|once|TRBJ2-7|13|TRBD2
TGTGCCTGGGAATACGGGGGGACCTACGAGCAGTACTTC
CAWEYGGTYEQYF
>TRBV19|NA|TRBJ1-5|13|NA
TGTGCCAGTAGTGGGCCCTTTGGTCAGCCCCAGCATTTT
CASSGPFGQPQHF
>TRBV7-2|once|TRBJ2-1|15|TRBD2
TGTGCCAGCACCTCGGGACTAGGGTTCTACAATGAGCAGTTCTTC
CASTSGLGFYNEQFF
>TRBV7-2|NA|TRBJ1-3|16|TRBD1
TGTGCCAGCAGCCTGACAGGGGGGGTTGATGGAAACACCATATATTTT
CASSLTGGVDGNTIYF
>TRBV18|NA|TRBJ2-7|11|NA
TGTGCCAGCTCAACTTCCTACGAGCAGTACTTC
CASSTSYEQYF
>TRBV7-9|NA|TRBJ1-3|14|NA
TGTGCCAGCAGCGGTACCAGGGTCGGAAACACCATATATTTT
CASSGTRVGNTIYF